The 27 T cell receptor beta chains below were found in one sample sequenced in a study of T cells in Graves' hyperthyroidism and ophthalmopathy. Using RNA transcripts as the source, TCR beta CDR3 regions were amplified. First-round RT-PCR with HTBI primers amplified the TCR CDR3 region. MiXCR, applied by TCRdb to the multiplex PCR reads, yields one record per CDR3 protein. The table records some 510,000 distinct CDR3 sequences, about a fifth of them present only once. Sequencing was performed on blood. These receptor sequences come from a man aged 18 to 29 with Graves' hyperthyroidism.

Concerning this clonotype: A read error may explain this, as a much larger clone is one base away. This chain joins TRBV30 and TRBJ1-1; no definite D call. The CDR3 length is 12 residues. CDR1 is GTSNPN, CDR2 SVGIG, per germline (reference sequence). CDR3 sequence: CAWSVLAPEACF. The CDR3 nucleotides are TGTGCCTGGAGTGTACTAGCCCCTGAAGCTTGCTTT.

The CDR3 DNA is TGCGCCAGCAGCCAAAGGACTAGCGGGAGGGTTGAGACCCAGTACTTC. It yields the protein CASSQRTSGRVETQYF. V and J are TRBV4-1 and TRBJ2-5; 15 bases are a match to TRBD2. The CDR3 is made up of 16 amino acids. V dropped 2 bases and J dropped 5; count of bases not matched to a gene: 3. Germline V gives CDR1 MGHRA, CDR2 YSYEKL.

The rearrangement joins TRBV7-8 to TRBJ2-7, with TRBD2 matching 12 bases. Trimming cost V 5 bases and J 5 bases; bases outside gene matches: 13. Germline CDR1 reads SGHVS; CDR2 reads FQNEAQ. The CDR3 length is 17 residues. CDR3 nucleotides: TGTGCCAGCAGCCCTAGCGGGGGGGCGAAGGCATGGCACGAGCAGTACTTC. This sequence encodes CASSPSGGAKAWHEQYF.

This clonotype was seen repeatedly, ten times or more. The chain has TRBV12-5 and TRBJ2-7, with D maybe TRBD2 (7 bases). The length of the CDR3 is 13 residues. V lost 7 bases and J 5 bases, leaving 15 bases between the germline ends. Looked up from germline, CDR1 is LGHNT and CDR2 is FRNRAP. Written as DNA, the CDR3 is TGTGCTAGTGCTCTCGGGGGGCCCAACGAGCAGTACTTC. Amino acid sequence: CASALGGPNEQYF.

V and J are TRBV3-1 and TRBJ1-3, with D uncertain. The germline V gene has CDR1 LGHDT and CDR2 YNNKEL (reference sequence). V was clipped by 4 bases and J by 8 bases, with 15 bases between them. CDR3 length: 14 amino acids. The CDR3 is CASSRDWQADTIYF. CDR3 nucleotide sequence: TGTGCCAGCAGCCGAGACTGGCAAGCAGACACCATATATTTT. The full variable domain, completed using reference TRBV3-1 and TRBJ1-3, is DTAVSQTPKYLVTQMGNDKSIKCEQNLGHDTMYWYKQDSKKFLKIMFSYNNKELIINETVPNRFSPKSPDKAHLNLHINSLELGDSAVYFCASSRDWQADTIYFGEGSWLTVV.

The chain uses TRBV3-1 and TRBJ1-2, with 7 bases matching TRBD1. Trimming cost V 4 bases and J 5 bases; bases outside gene matches: 10. Germline V gene sequence: CDR1 LGHDT, CDR2 YNNKEL (reference sequence). This CDR3 comprises 15 residues. CDR3 sequence reads: CASSPSPTGKYGYTF. The CDR3, as DNA: TGTGCCAGCAGCCCCTCTCCGACAGGGAAGTATGGCTACACCTTC.

This clonotype was seen many times. The genes are TRBV6-1 and TRBJ1-5; D perhaps matches TRBD1 (6 bases). Trimming removed 6 bases at V and 3 bases at J, with 9 bases between. Germline V lookup: CDR1 MNHNS, CDR2 SASEGT. This CDR3 is 13 amino acids long. The CDR3 reads CASRRQANQPQHF. CDR3 coding DNA: TGTGCCAGCAGACGACAGGCCAATCAGCCCCAGCATTTT.

The chain recombines TRBV19 with TRBJ1-5; D gene unclear. V was pared by 0 bases and J by 3 bases, with 9 bases between. Germline CDR1 reads LNHDA; CDR2 reads SQIVND (reference sequence). CDR3 length: 15 amino acids. DNA for the CDR3: TGTGCCAGTAGTATAGATCCCAGTTCCAATCAGCCCCAGCATTTT. This gives the protein CASSIDPSSNQPQHF. The full variable domain, rest sourced from reference TRBV19 and TRBJ1-5, is DGGITQSPKYLFRKEGQNVTLSCEQNLNHDAMYWYRQDPGQGLRLIYYSQIVNDFQKGDIAEGYSVSREKKESFPLTVTSAQKNPTAFYLCASSIDPSSNQPQHFGDGTRLSIL.

J is TRBJ1-1 and V is TRBV5-1; D not certain. The CDR3 is 15 amino acids. Looked up from germline, CDR1 is SGHRS and CDR2 is YFSETQ. Trimming left V 4 bases short and J 4 bases short, with 17 bases between. CDR3 sequence reads: CASSPTTLESTEAFF. The CDR3 bases are TGCGCCAGCAGCCCTACCACGTTGGAGAGCACTGAAGCTTTCTTT.

This clonotype appeared a few times. The chain uses TRBV2 and TRBJ2-1, with D maybe TRBD2 (5 bases). This CDR3 contains 12 residues. Trimming shortened V by 5 bases and J by 10 bases, and 12 bases separated the two germline ends. Germline lookup yields CDR1 SNHLY and CDR2 FYNNEI. CDR3 coding DNA: TGTGCCAGCAGTTCCAGAGGGAGCGAGCAGTTCTTC. It specifies CASSSRGSEQFF.

This clonotype occurred many times. The V gene is TRBV28, the J gene TRBJ1-5, with 11 positions matching TRBD1. Looked up from germline, CDR1 is MDHEN and CDR2 is SYDVKM. V was clipped by 7 bases and J by 0 bases; unmatched bases: 8. CDR3 size: 17 residues. CDR3 DNA: TGTGCCAGCATCGGGGGACAGGGGGATTATAGCAATCAGCCCCAGCATTTT. Protein sequence: CASIGGQGDYSNQPQHF.

This clonotype was counted at least ten times. The chain combines TRBV6-1 with TRBJ2-7; either TRBD1 or TRBD2 may fit D (5 bases each). Trimming removed 6 bases from V and 6 bases from J, with 18 bases in between. Germline-derived CDR1 and CDR2 are MNHNS and SASEGT. This CDR3 is built from 14 residues. CDR3 bases: TGTGCCAGCAGCTCGAAGGTGTCTGGGGGCGAGCAGTACTTC. Translation gives CASSSKVSGGEQYF.

There are a few counts of this clonotype. The chain is built from TRBV28 and TRBJ2-5; 10 bases align to TRBD1. Germline assignment: CDR1 MDHEN and CDR2 SYDVKM. CDR3 size: 14 residues. With V trimmed by 5 bases and J by 5 bases, 5 bases remained unmatched. The CDR3 nucleotides are TGTGCCAGCAGTGGACAGGGGGAGGTGGAGACCCAGTACTTC. This codes for CASSGQGEVETQYF. Variable domain in full (rest from reference TRBV28 and TRBJ2-5): DVKVTQSSRYLVKRTGEKVFLECVQDMDHENMFWYRQDPGLGLRLIYFSYDVKMKEKGDIPEGYSVSREKKERFSLILESASTNQTSMYLCASSGQGEVETQYFGPGTRLLVL.

This chain connects TRBV20-1 to TRBJ2-7; D gene ambiguous. CDR1 is DFQATT and CDR2 is SNEGSKA in the germline V gene (reference sequence). The CDR3 loop spans 13 amino acids. V lost 0 bases to trimming and J lost 0 bases, with 6 bases between them. The CDR3 sequence is CSARDGPSYEQYF. The CDR3 nucleotides read TGCAGTGCTAGAGATGGGCCCTCCTACGAGCAGTACTTC.

This clonotype was detected many times. The CDR3 DNA reads as TGTGCCAGCAGGCCGTTAGGTAACACTGAAGCTTTCTTT. Amino acid sequence: CASRPLGNTEAFF. The chain combines TRBV27 with TRBJ1-1; no reliable D call. V was clipped by 6 bases and J by 2 bases, with 10 bases between them. The germline CDR1 and CDR2 sequences are MNHEY and SMNVEV (reference sequence). This CDR3 is built from 13 residues.

The chain uses TRBV6-1 and TRBJ1-5; D call uncertain. V was pared by 6 bases and J by 7 bases, with 16 bases between. There are 14 residues in the CDR3. Germline V lookup: CDR1 MNHNS, CDR2 SASEGT. CDR3 protein: CASSGLLEKQPQHF. The CDR3 DNA reads as TGTGCCAGCAGCGGACTGCTTGAAAAGCAGCCCCAGCATTTT.

This clonotype showed up just a few times. The V call is TRBV19, the J call TRBJ1-1; D gene uncertain. Germline CDR1 and CDR2: LNHDA and SQIVND (reference sequence). The CDR3 covers 21 residues. Trimming took 3 bases from V and 0 from J, leaving 29 bases between them. Here the CDR3 reads CASSILYELLPYRVLNTEAFF. The CDR3 nucleotides are TGTGCCAGTAGTATTCTATACGAACTTCTCCCTTACAGAGTTCTGAACACTGAAGCTTTCTTT.

In its sample, this clonotype was seen many times. The CDR3: CSVAAAYGYTF. The CDR3 nucleotides are TGCAGCGTTGCAGCTGCTTATGGCTACACCTTC. The V call is TRBV29-1, the J call TRBJ1-2; D remains unclear. Germline V gives CDR1 SQVTM, CDR2 ANQGSEA. V lost 4 bases and J 5 bases, leaving 8 bases between the germline ends. The CDR3 length is 11 residues.

This clonotype has only a few counts. CDR3: CASSQSQGGRETQYF. CDR3 nucleotide sequence: TGTGCCAGCAGCCAAAGCCAGGGGGGTCGAGAGACCCAGTACTTC. V and J are TRBV3-1 and TRBJ2-5, with D possibly matching TRBD1 (7 bases). There are 15 residues in the CDR3. Germline V gene lookup returns CDR1 LGHDT and CDR2 YNNKEL (reference sequence). V lost 2 bases, J lost 4 bases, and 14 bases lay in between.

This clonotype was seen a handful of times. This rearrangement joins TRBV13 to TRBJ2-5, with D perhaps matching TRBD1 (5 bases). Trimming took off 1 base at V and 4 bases at J, with 10 bases between the two ends. This CDR3 has 14 residues. Per germline, CDR1 PRHDT and CDR2 FYEKMQ (reference sequence). CDR3 loop: CASSLEETAETQYF. The CDR3, as DNA: TGTGCCAGCAGCTTAGAGGAGACAGCAGAGACCCAGTACTTC.

The V gene is TRBV20-1, the J gene TRBJ2-5; tentatively, D is TRBD1 (6 bases). The V and J ends lost 6 bases and 5 bases respectively, with 16 bases between them. Germline CDR1 DFQATT, CDR2 SNEGSKA (reference sequence). This CDR3 has 13 amino acids. CDR3 DNA sequence: TGCAGTGCCAGTCGAGGGGGTAGGGAGACCCAGTACTTC. Translating it yields CSASRGGRETQYF.

This clonotype was detected many times. A much larger clone lies a single base off, so this may be a read error. This chain joins TRBV28 and TRBJ1-5, with D perhaps matching TRBD1 (6 bases). The CDR3 is 15 residues long. The V and J ends lost 5 bases and 0 bases respectively, with 11 bases between them. The germline CDR1 and CDR2 sequences are MDHEN and SYDVKM. The CDR3 loop is CASSPDRFSNQPQHF. DNA for the CDR3: TGTGCCAGCAGTCCCGACAGGTTTAGCAATCAGCCCCAGCATTTT.

The chain combines TRBV6-1 with TRBJ1-1; D call uncertain. In germline, CDR1 is MNHNS, CDR2 SASEGT. The CDR3 spans 14 residues. V was cut by 3 bases and J by 1 base, with 9 bases left in between. Here the CDR3 DNA reads TGTGCCAGCAGTGAGGTCCCGGGGAACACTGAAGCTTTCTTT. It is translated as CASSEVPGNTEAFF.

This clonotype was counted a few times. The gene calls are TRBV7-9 and TRBJ1-1, with D possibly matching TRBD1 (5 bases). The CDR3 extends over 15 amino acids. Germline assignment: CDR1 SEHNR and CDR2 FQNEAQ (reference sequence). V was cut by 5 bases and J by 3 bases, with 16 bases left in between. CDR3 sequence: CASSILTGRDTEAFF. The CDR3 DNA is TGTGCCAGCAGCATCCTTACAGGTCGCGACACTGAAGCTTTCTTT.

Ten or more counts support this clonotype. The chain carries TRBV27 and TRBJ2-2, with 8 nucleotides matching TRBD2. Germline-derived CDR1 and CDR2 are MNHEY and SMNVEV (reference sequence). The CDR3 contains 14 residues. J gave up 7 bases and V 4 bases, and 5 bases lay outside the gene matches. The CDR3 sequence: CASSWGLGGGELFF. The CDR3, as DNA: TGTGCCAGCAGTTGGGGACTAGGAGGCGGGGAGCTGTTTTTT.

Many counts were recorded for this clonotype. The chain is built from TRBV27 and TRBJ2-2; D is possibly TRBD1 or TRBD2 (5 bases each). V lost 3 bases and J lost 5, with 13 bases in between. The CDR3 covers 15 residues. Germline lookup yields CDR1 MNHEY and CDR2 SMNVEV (reference sequence). CDR3 amino acids: CASSFSGRKTGELFF. The CDR3 DNA reads as TGTGCCAGCAGTTTTTCGGGGCGAAAAACCGGGGAGCTGTTTTTT.

This clonotype showed up many times. The chain couples TRBV3-1 to TRBJ1-1; no clear D. CDR1 LGHDT and CDR2 YNNKEL come from the germline V gene (reference sequence). CDR3 length: 13 residues. Trimming pared 0 bases from V and 4 bases from J, leaving 6 bases between. DNA for the CDR3: TGTGCCAGCAGCCAAGACACAACCACTGAAGCTTTCTTT. It encodes CASSQDTTTEAFF. Filled out from reference TRBV3-1 and TRBJ1-1, the complete variable domain reads DTAVSQTPKYLVTQMGNDKSIKCEQNLGHDTMYWYKQDSKKFLKIMFSYNNKELIINETVPNRFSPKSPDKAHLNLHINSLELGDSAVYFCASSQDTTTEAFFGQGTRLTVV.